A selection of T cell receptor beta chains follows, all from one sample in a study of cytomegalovirus exposure and HLA in healthy donors. Profiling relied on immunoSEQ multiplex PCR, and the TCRdb table lists in-frame clones only, not all of them. This sample has about 130,000 clones, with roughly 85% found just once. Sequenced sample: PBMCs. These receptors all come from a man aged 35-49 years in good health and CMV-seropositive. Both conserved end residues are part of each CDR3. The D gene is left open where the match is weak. For some rows the clone size is stated as once, few or many, or as a class when expanded; others skip it.

j_call clone_size d_call v_call cdr3_aa cdr3_nt
TRBJ2-7 . . TRBV27 CASSLAIPNSEQYF TGTGCCAGCAGTTTAGCCATCCCTAATTCCGAGCAGTACTTC
TRBJ2-1 . . TRBV9 CASSVAGLAVYNEQFF TGTGCCAGCAGCGTAGCTGGGCTAGCAGTCTACAATGAGCAGTTCTTC
TRBJ1-5 . . TRBV6-6 CASSSSDNSNQPQHF TGTGCCAGCAGTTCGTCGGACAATAGCAATCAGCCCCAGCATTTT
TRBJ2-1 . TRBD2 TRBV5-1 CASSSDGLAGVNEQFF TGCGCCAGCAGCTCAGATGGGCTAGCGGGAGTGAATGAGCAGTTCTTC
TRBJ2-7 . TRBD1 TRBV9 CASSPLGQGAGEQYF TGTGCCAGCAGCCCCCTGGGACAGGGAGCGGGAGAGCAGTACTTC
TRBJ2-2 . TRBD1 TRBV10-1 CASKGQGPGELFF TGCGCCAGCAAAGGACAGGGTCCCGGGGAGCTGTTTTTT
TRBJ2-7 . . TRBV2 CASSEARQGMDEQYF TGTGCCAGCAGTGAAGCTAGGCAGGGAATGGACGAGCAGTACTTC
TRBJ1-1 . . TRBV7-9 CASYRTPNTEAFF TGTGCCAGCTACAGGACCCCGAACACTGAAGCTTTCTTT
TRBJ2-7 few . TRBV5-1 CASSLEAGYEQYF TGCGCCAGCAGCTTGGAGGCGGGGTACGAGCAGTACTTC
TRBJ1-5 . TRBD1 TRBV6-1 CASFLSGTGDQPQHF TGTGCCAGCTTTCTTTCCGGGACAGGAGATCAGCCCCAGCATTTT
TRBJ2-7 . TRBD1 TRBV6-1 CASSKDRGPYEQYF TGTGCCAGCAGCAAGGACAGGGGCCCCTACGAGCAGTACTTC
TRBJ2-7 . TRBD1 TRBV27 CASSLGTETYEQYF TGTGCCAGCAGTTTAGGGACAGAAACCTACGAGCAGTACTTC
TRBJ1-1 . . TRBV28 CASSPKWTELEAFF TGTGCCAGCAGTCCGAAATGGACAGAGCTTGAGGCTTTCTTT
TRBJ1-2 . TRBD1 TRBV29-1 CSVSGTGGADYGYTF TGCAGCGTATCCGGGACAGGGGGCGCGGACTATGGCTACACCTTC
TRBJ1-6 once . TRBV6-5 CASSPPGTRDSPLHF TGTGCCAGCAGTCCTCCCGGGACACGGGATTCACCCCTCCACTTT
TRBJ2-7 . TRBD2 TRBV6-5 CASSFRLAGVGEQYF TGTGCCAGCAGTTTCCGACTAGCGGGAGTGGGAGAGCAGTACTTC
TRBJ2-1 . TRBD2 TRBV10-3 CAISESTSGSYNEQFF TGTGCCATCAGTGAGTCGACTAGCGGGAGCTACAATGAGCAGTTCTTC
TRBJ2-1 . . TRBV13 CASSVRLPRNNNEQFF TGTGCCAGCAGCGTACGCCTACCGCGGAATAACAATGAGCAGTTCTTC
TRBJ2-7 . TRBD2 TRBV5-4 CASSLGRTSGYEQYF TGTGCCAGCAGCTTGGGTAGGACTAGCGGCTACGAGCAGTACTTC
TRBJ2-2 . . TRBV7-3 CASRPSDTGELFF TGTGCCAGCAGACCTAGCGATACCGGGGAGCTGTTTTTT
TRBJ2-7 once . TRBV29-1 CSAGGSSYEQYF TGCAGCGCCGGCGGCTCCTCCTACGAGCAGTACTTC